A selection of T cell receptor beta chains follows, all from one sample in a study of identical twins. TCRdb used MiXCR to reprocess the 5' RACE reads, holding one entry per CDR3 protein. This sample yields about 430,000 distinct CDR3 sequences, of which 15% to 20% are seen a single time; about 12% belongs to the top ten. The sequencing input was naive T cells sorted from blood. All receptors derive from a man aged 45 to 65 in good health. CDR3s leave out the opening cysteine and the closing phenylalanine or tryptophan.

V	J	CDR3
TRBV9	TRBJ2-2	ASSVWASGSVTGELF
TRBV20-1	TRBJ2-1	SAQQGGWFNEQF
TRBV5-1	TRBJ2-4	ASSLAELRVAGGQSLAKNIQY
TRBV11-2	TRBJ2-1	ASSLGLADNEQF
TRBV4-3	TRBJ2-4	ASSQGQGFGKNIQY
TRBV29-1	TRBJ1-1	SVAPRQADTEAF
TRBV29-1	TRBJ2-3	SASLRSADTQY
TRBV7-9	TRBJ1-6	ASSLDWDYNSPLH
TRBV6-1	TRBJ2-3	ASSPGLSTTDTQY
TRBV5-1	TRBJ2-3	ASTGSTDTQY
TRBV27	TRBJ2-7	ASSALIPGTGAYEQY
TRBV20-1	TRBJ1-5	SARDQASNQPQH
TRBV10-3	TRBJ2-3	AILAGVEDTQY
TRBV5-6	TRBJ2-5	ASSSDPGQETQY
TRBV5-6	TRBJ2-7	ASSLQQGYDYEQY